Reported below is one T cell receptor beta chain. Which antigen it targets is not known. No much larger clone exists at a distance of one base, and base qualities are not known. Donors formed part of the validation cohort, which comprised fewer than 150 subjects and was distinct from the first cohort of under 750 subjects. These data belong to a study of cytomegalovirus exposure and HLA in healthy donors (dated by TCRdb to about 2017). Looking at the study overall: A later analysis indicated that the 100 to 150 validation repertoires were generated on the platform also employed for the approximately 670 repertoires of the first cohort. To predict cytomegalovirus infection status, the study combined high-throughput TCR immunosequencing, statistical association of individual TCRs with disease status, and machine learning. The study was designed to test whether signatures of past pathogen exposure could be identified by cataloging public T cell receptors. Along with the approximately 700-subject first cohort, a separate validation cohort of over a hundred different subjects was used.

Library method: the immunoSEQ multiplex PCR assay. Under the source paper's analysis protocol: A statistical classification framework was built for diagnosing cytomegalovirus status from the catalog of TCR beta chain sequences. Imported from immuneACCESS, the table was reduced by TCRdb to in-frame sequences with V and J called. These copies leave out some clones; in studies compared against another copy, an unresolved V gene accounts for under half, and the cause of the remainder is not known. V, J and clone size were drawn from that table, and D and trimming were deduced from the DNA. The sample table holds 65,000 to 75,000 clones, of which about 91% were seen once. The ten biggest clones cover 5.3% of the sample. Points the paper makes about the study in general: The classifier was reported to diagnose cytomegalovirus status with high specificity and sensitivity in both the original cohort and the validation cohort. Subsequent analysis determined that TCRs grouped into clusters in the first cohort also showed a tendency toward co-occurrence across the approximately 110 validation repertoires, and about 94% of cluster scores exceeded 0. A later analysis lacked HLA typing for the validation cohort, so it scored co-occurrence in that cohort across all 120 repertoires. Most TCR sequences were observed very rarely across donors, whereas some public TCRs were present in many individuals. A few of the identified cytomegalovirus-associated TCR beta chains were confirmed in vitro to be specific for cytomegalovirus antigens. The study gave a list of 150 to 200 TCR beta chains associated with cytomegalovirus. The authors suggested that the approach could potentially be generalized to other disease states and immunological phenotypes.

This sequence originates from a man aged 18 to 35 in good health and CMV-seropositive. Sequenced: PBMCs.

The sequence in DNA is TGTGCCAGCAGCCCTTGGACTAGTGGCCGCAATGAGCAGTTCTTC. Protein translation: CASSPWTSGRNEQFF. The sequence is built from TRBV11-2 and TRBJ2-1; the central 7 bases match TRBD2. The V end gives up 5 bases and the J end 6 bases, leaving 10 bases in the junction not matched to a gene. The CDR3 runs 15 amino acids, cysteine and phenylalanine included. The kept DNA is CDR3 alone, 45 bases in frame from the first base. CDR1 and CDR2, looked up from the germline V gene, are SGHAT and FQNNGV. The reference TRBV11-2 and TRBJ2-1 proteins fill in what lies around the CDR3, so the full variable domain reads EAGVAQSPRYKIIEKRQSVAFWCNPISGHATLYWYQQILGQGPKLLIQFQNNGVVDDSQLPKDRFSAERLKGVDSTLKIQPAKLEDSAVYLCASSPWTSGRNEQFFGPGTRLTVL.